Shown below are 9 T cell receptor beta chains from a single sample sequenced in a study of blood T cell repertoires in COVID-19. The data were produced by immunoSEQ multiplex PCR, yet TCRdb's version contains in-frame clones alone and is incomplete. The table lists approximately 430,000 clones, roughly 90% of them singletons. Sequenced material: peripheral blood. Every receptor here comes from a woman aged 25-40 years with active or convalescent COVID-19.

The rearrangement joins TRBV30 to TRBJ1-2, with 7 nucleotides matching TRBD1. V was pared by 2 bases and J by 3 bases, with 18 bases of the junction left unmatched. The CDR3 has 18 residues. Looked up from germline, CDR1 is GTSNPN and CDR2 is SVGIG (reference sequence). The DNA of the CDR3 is TGTGCCTGGAGTACCCTGGGGACAGCCTCAAAGGGGGACTATGGCTACACCTTC. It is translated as CAWSTLGTASKGDYGYTF.

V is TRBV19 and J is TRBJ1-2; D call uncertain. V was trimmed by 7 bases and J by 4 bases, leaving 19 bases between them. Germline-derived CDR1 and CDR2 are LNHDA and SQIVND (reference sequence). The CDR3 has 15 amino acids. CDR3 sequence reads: CASTDPGGYGYGYTF. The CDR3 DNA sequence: TGTGCCAGTACCGATCCAGGAGGGTACGGCTATGGCTACACCTTC.

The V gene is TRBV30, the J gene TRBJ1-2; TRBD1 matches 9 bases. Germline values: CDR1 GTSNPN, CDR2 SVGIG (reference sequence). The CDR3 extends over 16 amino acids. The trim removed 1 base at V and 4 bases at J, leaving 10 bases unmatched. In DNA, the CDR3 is TGTGCCTGGAGTGGTGGGACAGGGAGAGGGGGCTATGGCTACACCTTC. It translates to CAWSGGTGRGGYGYTF.

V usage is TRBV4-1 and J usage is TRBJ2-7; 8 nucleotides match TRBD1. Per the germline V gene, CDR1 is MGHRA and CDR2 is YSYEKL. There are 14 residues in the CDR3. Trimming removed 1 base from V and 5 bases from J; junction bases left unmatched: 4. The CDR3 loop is CASSQVQGADEQYF. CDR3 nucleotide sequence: TGCGCCAGCAGCCAAGTTCAGGGGGCTGACGAGCAGTACTTC.

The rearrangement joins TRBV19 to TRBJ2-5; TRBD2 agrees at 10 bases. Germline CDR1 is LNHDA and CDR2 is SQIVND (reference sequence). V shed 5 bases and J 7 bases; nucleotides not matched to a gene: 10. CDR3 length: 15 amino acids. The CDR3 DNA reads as TGTGCCAGTAGTCAAGCGGGAGGGCCCTCTGGGACCCAGTACTTC. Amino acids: CASSQAGGPSGTQYF.

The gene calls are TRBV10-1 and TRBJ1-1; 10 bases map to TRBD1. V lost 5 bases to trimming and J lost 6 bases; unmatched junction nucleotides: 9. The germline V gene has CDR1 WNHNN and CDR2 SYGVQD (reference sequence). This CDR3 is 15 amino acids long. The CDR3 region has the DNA TGCGCCAGCAGTCGTGGACAGGGGGGAAACGCTGAAGCTTTCTTT. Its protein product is CASSRGQGGNAEAFF.

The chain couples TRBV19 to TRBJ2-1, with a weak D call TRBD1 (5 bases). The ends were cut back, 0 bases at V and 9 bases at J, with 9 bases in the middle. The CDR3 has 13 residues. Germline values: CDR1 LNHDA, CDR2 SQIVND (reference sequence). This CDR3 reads CASSIDLQAEQFF. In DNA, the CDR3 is TGTGCCAGTAGTATAGACCTACAGGCTGAGCAGTTCTTC.

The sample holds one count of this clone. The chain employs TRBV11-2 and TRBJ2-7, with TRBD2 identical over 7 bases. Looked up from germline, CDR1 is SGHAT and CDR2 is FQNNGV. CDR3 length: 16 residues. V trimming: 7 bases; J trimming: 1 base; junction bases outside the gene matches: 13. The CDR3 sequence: CASTLSTGGSSYEQYF. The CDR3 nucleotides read TGTGCCAGCACCCTCTCAACGGGCGGGAGTTCCTACGAGCAGTACTTC.

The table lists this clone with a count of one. The CDR3 protein is CASSYQAALSNQPQHF. The CDR3 region has the DNA TGTGCCAGCAGTTACCAGGCAGCACTTAGCAATCAGCCCCAGCATTTT. The J gene is TRBJ1-5, the V gene TRBV6-2 or TRBV6-3; no firm D call. The CDR3 has 16 amino acids. V dropped 2 bases and J dropped 0 bases, with 11 bases sitting between them. Germline CDR1 is MNHEY and CDR2 is SVGEGT.